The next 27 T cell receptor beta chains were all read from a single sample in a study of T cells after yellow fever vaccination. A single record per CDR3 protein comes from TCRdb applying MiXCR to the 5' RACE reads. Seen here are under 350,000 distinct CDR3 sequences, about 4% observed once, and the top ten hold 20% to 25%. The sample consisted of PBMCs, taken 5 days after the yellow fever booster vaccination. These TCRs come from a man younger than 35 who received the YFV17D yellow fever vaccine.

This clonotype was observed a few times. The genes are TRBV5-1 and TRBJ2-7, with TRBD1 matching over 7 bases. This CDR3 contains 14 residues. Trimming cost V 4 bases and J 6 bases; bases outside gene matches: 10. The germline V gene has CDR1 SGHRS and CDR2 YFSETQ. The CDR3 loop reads CASSLGQEDSEQYV. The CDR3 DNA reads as TGCGCCAGCAGCCTTGGACAGGAAGATAGCGAGCAGTACGTC.

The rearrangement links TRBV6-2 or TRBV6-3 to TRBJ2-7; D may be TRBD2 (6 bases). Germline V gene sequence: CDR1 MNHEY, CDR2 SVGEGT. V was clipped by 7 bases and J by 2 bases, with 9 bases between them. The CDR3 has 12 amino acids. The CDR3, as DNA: TGTGCCAGCACGTGGGGGGCCTACGAGCAGTACTTC. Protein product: CASTWGAYEQYF.

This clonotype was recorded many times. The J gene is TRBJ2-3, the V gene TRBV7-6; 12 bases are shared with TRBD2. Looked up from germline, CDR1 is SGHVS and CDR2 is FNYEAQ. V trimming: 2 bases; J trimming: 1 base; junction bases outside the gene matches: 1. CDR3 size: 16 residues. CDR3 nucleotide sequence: TGTGCCAGCAGCTTACTAGCGGGGGGGCGCACAGATACGCAGTATTTT. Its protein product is CASSLLAGGRTDTQYF.

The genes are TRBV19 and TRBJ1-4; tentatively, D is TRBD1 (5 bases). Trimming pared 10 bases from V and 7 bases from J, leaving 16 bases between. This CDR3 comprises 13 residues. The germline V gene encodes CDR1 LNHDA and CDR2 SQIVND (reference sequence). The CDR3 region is CATSDMAGEKLFF. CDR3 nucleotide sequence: TGTGCCACGTCGGACATGGCCGGTGAAAAACTGTTTTTT.

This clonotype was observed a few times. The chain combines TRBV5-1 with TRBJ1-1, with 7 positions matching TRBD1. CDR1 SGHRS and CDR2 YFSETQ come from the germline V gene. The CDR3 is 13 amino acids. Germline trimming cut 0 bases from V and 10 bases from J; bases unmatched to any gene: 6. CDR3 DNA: TGCGCCAGCAGCTTGGAGGGAGGGGGCCCAGCTTTCTTT. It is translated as CASSLEGGGPAFF.

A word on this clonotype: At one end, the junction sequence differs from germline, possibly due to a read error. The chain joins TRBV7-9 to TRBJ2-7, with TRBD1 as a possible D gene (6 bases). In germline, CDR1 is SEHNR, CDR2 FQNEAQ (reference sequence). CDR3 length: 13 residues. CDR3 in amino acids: CASRLDSSYEQYF. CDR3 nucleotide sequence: TGTGCCAGCCGCTTGGACAGCTCCTACGAGCAGTACTTC. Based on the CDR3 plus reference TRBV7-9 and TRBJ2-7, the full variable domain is DTGVSQNPRHKITKRGQNVTFRCDPISEHNRLYWYRQTLGQGPEFLTYFQNEAQLEKSRLLSDRFSAERPKGSFSTLEIQRTEQGDSAMYLCASRLDSSYEQYFGPGTRLTVT.

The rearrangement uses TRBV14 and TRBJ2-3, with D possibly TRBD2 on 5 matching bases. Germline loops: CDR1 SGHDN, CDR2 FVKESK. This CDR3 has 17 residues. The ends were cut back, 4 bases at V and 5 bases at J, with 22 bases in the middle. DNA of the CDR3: TGTGCCAGCAGCCTAAATGAGAGGGCCGCTACCGAAGATACGCAGTATTTT. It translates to CASSLNERAATEDTQYF.

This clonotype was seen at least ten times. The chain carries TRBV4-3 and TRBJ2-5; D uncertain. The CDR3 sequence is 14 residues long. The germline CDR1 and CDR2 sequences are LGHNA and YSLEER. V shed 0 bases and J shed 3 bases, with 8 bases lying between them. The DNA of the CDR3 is TGCGCCAGCAGCCAAGATTTGGCAGAAGAGACCCAGTACTTC. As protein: CASSQDLAEETQYF.

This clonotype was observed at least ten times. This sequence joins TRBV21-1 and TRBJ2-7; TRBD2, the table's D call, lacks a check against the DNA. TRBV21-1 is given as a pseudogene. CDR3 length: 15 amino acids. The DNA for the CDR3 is TGTGCCAGCAGCAAATGGAGGTTAGCGGGCTACGAGCAGTACGTC. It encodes CASSKWRLAGYEQYV.

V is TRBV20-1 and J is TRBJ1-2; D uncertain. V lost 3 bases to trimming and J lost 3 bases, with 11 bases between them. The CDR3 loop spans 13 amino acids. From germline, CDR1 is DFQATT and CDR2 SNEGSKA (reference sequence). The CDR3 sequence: CSASPTSDYGYTF. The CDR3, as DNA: TGCAGTGCTAGTCCCACTAGCGACTATGGCTACACCTTC.

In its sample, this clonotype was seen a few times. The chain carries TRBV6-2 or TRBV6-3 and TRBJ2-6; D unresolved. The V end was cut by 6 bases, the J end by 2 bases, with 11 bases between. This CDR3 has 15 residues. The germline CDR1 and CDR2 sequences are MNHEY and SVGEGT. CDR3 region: CASSRTLPGANVLTF. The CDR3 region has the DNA TGTGCCAGCAGCCGGACCTTACCTGGGGCCAACGTCCTGACTTTC.

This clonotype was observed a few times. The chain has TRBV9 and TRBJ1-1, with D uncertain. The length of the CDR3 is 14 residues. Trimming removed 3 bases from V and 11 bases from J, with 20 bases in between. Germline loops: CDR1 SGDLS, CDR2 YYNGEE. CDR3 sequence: CASSGIRRGSEAFF. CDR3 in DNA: TGTGCCAGCAGCGGTATCAGGAGAGGCAGTGAGGCTTTCTTT. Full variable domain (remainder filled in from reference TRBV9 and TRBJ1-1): DSGVTQTPKHLITATGQRVTLRCSPRSGDLSVYWYQQSLDQGLQFLIQYYNGEERAKGNILERFSAQQFPDLHSELNLSSLELGDSALYFCASSGIRRGSEAFFGQGTRLTVV.

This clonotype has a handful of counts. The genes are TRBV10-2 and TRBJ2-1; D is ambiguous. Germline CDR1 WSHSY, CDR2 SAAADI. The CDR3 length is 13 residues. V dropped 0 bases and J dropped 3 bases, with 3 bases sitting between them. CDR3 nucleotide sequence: TGCGCCAGCAGTGAGTCTAGCTACAATGAGCAGTTCTTC. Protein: CASSESSYNEQFF.

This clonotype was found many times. The CDR3 region has the DNA TGTGCCAGTAGTACAGGACCTTTGCGGTTGCCCCAGCATTTT. Residues: CASSTGPLRLPQHF. The V and J genes are TRBV19 and TRBJ1-5, with D unresolved. Germline CDR1 reads LNHDA; CDR2 reads SQIVND (reference sequence). The CDR3 contains 14 residues. The V end was cut by 4 bases, the J end by 9 bases, with 16 bases between.

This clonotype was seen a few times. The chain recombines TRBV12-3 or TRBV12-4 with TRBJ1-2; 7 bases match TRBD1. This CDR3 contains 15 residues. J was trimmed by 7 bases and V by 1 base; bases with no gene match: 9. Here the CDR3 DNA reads TGTGCCAGCAGTTTAGGACAGGGACAAGGAGGTGGCTACACCTTC. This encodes CASSLGQGQGGGYTF.

CDR3 sequence reads: CASRGTGRGYEQYF. The CDR3 DNA sequence: TGTGCCAGCAGGGGGACAGGTCGGGGCTACGAGCAGTACTTC. The rearrangement uses TRBV6-1 and TRBJ2-7; the match to TRBD1 covers 8 bases. The germline gives CDR1 MNHNS, CDR2 SASEGT. Germline trimming cut 6 bases from V and 3 bases from J; bases unmatched to any gene: 7. The CDR3 runs to 14 residues.

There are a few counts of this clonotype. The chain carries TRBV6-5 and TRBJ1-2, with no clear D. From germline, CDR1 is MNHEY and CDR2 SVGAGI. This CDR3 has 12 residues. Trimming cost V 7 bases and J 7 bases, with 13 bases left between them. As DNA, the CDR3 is TGTGCCAGCACCTTACGAGGAGGTGGCTACACCTTC. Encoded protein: CASTLRGGGYTF.

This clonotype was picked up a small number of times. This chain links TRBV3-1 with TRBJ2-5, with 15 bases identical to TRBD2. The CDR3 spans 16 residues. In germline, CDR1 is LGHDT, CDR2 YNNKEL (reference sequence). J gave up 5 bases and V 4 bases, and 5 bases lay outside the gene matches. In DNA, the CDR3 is TGTGCCAGCAGCCCCGGACTAGCGGGGGGGCACGAGACCCAGTACTTC. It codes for CASSPGLAGGHETQYF.

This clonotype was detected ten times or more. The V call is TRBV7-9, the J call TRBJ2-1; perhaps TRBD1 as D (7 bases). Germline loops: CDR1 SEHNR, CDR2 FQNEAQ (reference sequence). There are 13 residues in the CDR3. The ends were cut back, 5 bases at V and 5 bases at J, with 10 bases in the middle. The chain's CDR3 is CASSGGTDNEQFF. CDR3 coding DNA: TGTGCCAGCAGCGGCGGGACAGACAATGAGCAGTTCTTC.

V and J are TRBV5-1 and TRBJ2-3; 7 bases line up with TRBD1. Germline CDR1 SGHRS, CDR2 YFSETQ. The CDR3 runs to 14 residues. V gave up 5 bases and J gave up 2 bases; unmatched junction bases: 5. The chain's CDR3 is CASRLTGNTDTQYF. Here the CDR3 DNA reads TGCGCCAGCAGACTGACAGGGAACACAGATACGCAGTATTTT.

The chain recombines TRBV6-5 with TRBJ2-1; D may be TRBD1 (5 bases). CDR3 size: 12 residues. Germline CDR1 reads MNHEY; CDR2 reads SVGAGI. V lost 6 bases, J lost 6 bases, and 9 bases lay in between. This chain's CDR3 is CASRDTLNEQFF. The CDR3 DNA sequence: TGTGCCAGCAGGGACACCCTCAATGAGCAGTTCTTC.

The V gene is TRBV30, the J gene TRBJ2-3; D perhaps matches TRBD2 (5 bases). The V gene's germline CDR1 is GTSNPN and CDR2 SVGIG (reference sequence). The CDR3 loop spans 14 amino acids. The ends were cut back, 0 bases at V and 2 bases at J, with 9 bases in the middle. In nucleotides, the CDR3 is TGTGCCTGGAGTGTACTAGTCTTCACAGATACGCAGTATTTT. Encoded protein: CAWSVLVFTDTQYF.

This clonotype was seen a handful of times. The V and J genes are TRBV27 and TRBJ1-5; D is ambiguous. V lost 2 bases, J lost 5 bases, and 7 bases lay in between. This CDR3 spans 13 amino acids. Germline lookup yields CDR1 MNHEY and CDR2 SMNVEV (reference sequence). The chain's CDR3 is CASSLSGYQPQHF. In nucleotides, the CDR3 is TGTGCCAGCAGTTTAAGCGGTTATCAGCCCCAGCATTTT.

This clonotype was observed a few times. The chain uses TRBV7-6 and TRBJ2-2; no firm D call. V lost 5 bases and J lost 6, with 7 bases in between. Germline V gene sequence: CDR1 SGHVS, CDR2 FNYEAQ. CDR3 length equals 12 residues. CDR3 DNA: TGTGCCAGCAGCCCGACCCCCGGGGAGCTGTTTTTT. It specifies CASSPTPGELFF.

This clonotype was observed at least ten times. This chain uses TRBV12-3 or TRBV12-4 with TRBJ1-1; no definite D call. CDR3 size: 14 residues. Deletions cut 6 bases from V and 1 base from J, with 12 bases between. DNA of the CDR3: TGTGCCAGCAGCTTGAACCCGTCGAACACTGAAGCTTTCTTT. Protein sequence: CASSLNPSNTEAFF.

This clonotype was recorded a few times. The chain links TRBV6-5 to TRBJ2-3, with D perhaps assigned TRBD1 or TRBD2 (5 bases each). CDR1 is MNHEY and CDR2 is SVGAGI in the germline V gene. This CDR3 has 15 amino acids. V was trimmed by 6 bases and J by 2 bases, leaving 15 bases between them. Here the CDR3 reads CASSLFDGATDTQYF. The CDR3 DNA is TGTGCCAGCAGCCTCTTTGACGGGGCCACAGATACGCAGTATTTT.

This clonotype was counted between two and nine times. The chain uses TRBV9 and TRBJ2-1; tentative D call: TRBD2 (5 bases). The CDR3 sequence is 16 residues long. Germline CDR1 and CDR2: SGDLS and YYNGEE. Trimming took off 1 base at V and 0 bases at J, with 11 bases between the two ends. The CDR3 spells CASSVQAVSSYNEQFF. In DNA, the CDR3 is TGTGCCAGCAGCGTACAAGCGGTGAGCTCCTACAATGAGCAGTTCTTC.